This TCR beta chain is from a study of blood T cell repertoires in COVID-19 (dated by TCRdb to 2018 to 2020). Concerning the study at large: The collaborator samples originated in the United States, Italy and Spain and spanned the acute and convalescent phases of COVID-19. The material from the prospective study consisted of cDNA or gDNA derived from T cells, B-cell-depleted T cells, or PBMCs. Subjects who had been exposed to COVID-19, were actively infected with it, or had recovered from it provided the deeply sampled blood TCRbeta repertoires that made up the dataset. A freely available public database, intended as a resource for researchers studying the immune response to SARS-CoV-2, is where the repertoires were released. Samples came from the ongoing ImmuneRACE study (first 160 participants) plus 1,254 subjects from 6 global collaborators. Nearly every sample came with metadata listing a de-identified subject ID, COVID-19 status, age in years and sex. Where available, HLA class I and class II types were obtained from metadata supplied by the sample provider rather than from assay-based typing. Overall results and qualifications from the work: The quantity of clinical and demographic metadata differed by source and by participant and was supplied without curation.

Sequences LNHDA (CDR1) and SQIVND (CDR2) are obtained from the germline V gene (reference sequence). The CDR3 sequence holds 14 residues, the cysteine and phenylalanine included. The only DNA kept is the CDR3, 42 bases in frame from the first base. The trim is 2 bases for V and 5 bases for J, with a gap of 12 bases between the germline ends. TCRbeta CDR3 regions were amplified from genomic DNA by means of the immunoSEQ Assay, a bias-controlled multiplex PCR. From the authors' description of their analysis: The number of nucleated cells in each sample was estimated from the amplification of reference gene primers within the assay. Sequence reads were collapsed and filtered to measure the absolute abundance of every unique TCRbeta CDR3 rearrangement. Productive Simpson clonality was computed per sample as the square root of Simpson's diversity index over productive rearrangements. Here the immuneACCESS table is served through TCRdb, limited to in-frame sequences with V and J called. Missing clones are a known gap in these copies; in checked studies unresolved V genes cover under half, and the rest lacks a known reason. D and trimming come from the DNA, and the V and J calls and clone size come from that table. The sample table contains 230,000 or so clones; only one count was recorded for about nine tenths of them. Under 3% of the sample rests with the top ten.

Participants in the prospective study were aged roughly 18 to 100 years, lived in under 30 United States geographic areas, and enrolled through a virtual design. To assign participants to cohorts, the prospective study relied on clinical history that participants themselves reported in a screening survey and a study questionnaire. ImmuneRACE Cohort 3 recovered participants were defined by two consecutive negative NP/OP PCR tests, healthcare professional clearance, or symptom resolution. In the prospective study, whole blood, serum and a nasopharyngeal or oropharyngeal swab were collected from each participant by mobile phlebotomists. Additional blood draws and questionnaires over an approximately two-month period could optionally be provided by prospective study participants. Before DNA extraction, blood samples from the prospective study were shipped at room temperature or frozen. On this clone: Which antigen it targets is not known. Qualities for individual bases were not recorded, and no much larger clone is one base off.

The chain was built from TRBV19 and TRBJ1-2, with no D gene named confidently. Material for sequencing was PBMCs or T cells enriched from blood (not recorded which). The source is a woman aged 30 to 39 who had recovered from COVID-19. The encoded CDR3 is CASSIKRRGYGYTF. The bases read TGTGCCAGTAGTATAAAAAGACGGGGATATGGCTACACCTTC.